Each of the 28 T cell receptor beta chains below was sequenced from the same sample in a study of T cells after yellow fever vaccination. TCRdb ran MiXCR on the 5' RACE reads and lists one entry per CDR3 protein. This table has 500,000 to 650,000 distinct CDR3 sequences, around an eighth appearing once. The sequences come from PBMCs, collected on the day of the yellow fever booster vaccination. Receptors originate from a man aged 30 to 39 who received the YFV17D yellow fever vaccine.

This clonotype occurred many times. This chain uses TRBV28 with TRBJ2-7; 12 bases line up with TRBD2. This CDR3 is built from 15 residues. The trim removed 2 bases at V and 5 bases at J, leaving 4 bases unmatched. Per germline, CDR1 MDHEN and CDR2 SYDVKM. CDR3 amino acids: CASSLPGLAGDEQYF. CDR3 nucleotide sequence: TGTGCCAGCAGTTTACCGGGACTAGCGGGTGACGAGCAGTACTTC.

This chain joins TRBV20-1 and TRBJ1-1; no clear D. This CDR3 contains 11 residues. V lost 1 base and J 6 bases, leaving 6 bases between the germline ends. CDR1 and CDR2 from the germline V gene are DFQATT and SNEGSKA (reference sequence). CDR3 region: CSARVISEAFF. CDR3 nucleotide sequence: TGCAGTGCTAGAGTGATTTCTGAAGCTTTCTTT.

The J gene is TRBJ2-1, the V gene TRBV20-1, with TRBD2 as a possible D gene (6 bases). Germline assignment: CDR1 DFQATT and CDR2 SNEGSKA (reference sequence). The CDR3 consists of 16 residues. Trimming cost V 5 bases and J 6 bases, with 23 bases left between them. The CDR3 protein is CSARLVESFSVNEQFF. The CDR3 DNA reads TGCAGTGCTCGACTAGTCGAGAGTTTTTCTGTCAATGAGCAGTTCTTC.

The V gene is TRBV5-1, the J gene TRBJ2-5, with 7 positions matching TRBD2. The CDR3 extends over 16 amino acids. The germline V gene encodes CDR1 SGHRS and CDR2 YFSETQ. V was clipped by 6 bases and J by 1 base; unmatched bases: 12. DNA for the CDR3: TGCGCCAGCACCACCACCGGGGGAGGGATCCAAGAGACCCAGTACTTC. Its protein product is CASTTTGGGIQETQYF.

This rearrangement joins TRBV14 to TRBJ2-2; 8 nucleotides align to TRBD1. The V segment lost 4 bases and the J segment 15 bases; nucleotides outside the gene matches: 22. Germline V gene data show CDR1 as SGHDN and CDR2 as FVKESK. The CDR3 contains 17 residues. CDR3 DNA: TGTGCCAGCAGCCCTGGACAGGGTCGGATACGGCCCGGGGTGGTGTTTTTT. It is translated as CASSPGQGRIRPGVVFF.

In this sample, this clonotype turned up many times. The chain carries TRBV28 and TRBJ1-2; 7 bases are a match to TRBD1. This CDR3 region has 12 residues. Germline CDR1 and CDR2: MDHEN and SYDVKM. The ends lost 7 bases at V and 4 bases at J; junction bases unmatched: 3. DNA for the CDR3: TGTGCCAGCACCAGGACAGGCTATGGCTACACCTTC. This sequence encodes CASTRTGYGYTF.

This clonotype has more than one count but fewer than ten. This chain connects TRBV20-1 to TRBJ1-2, with D unresolved. V lost 6 bases and J lost 4, with 24 bases in between. The CDR3 runs to 16 residues. The germline CDR1 and CDR2 sequences are DFQATT and SNEGSKA (reference sequence). DNA for the CDR3: TGCAGTGCCAACACCCTGTGGGAACCGGGGTCCTATGGCTACACCTTC. It yields the protein CSANTLWEPGSYGYTF.

This clonotype was detected many times. The V call is TRBV20-1, the J call TRBJ1-5; D is unresolved. The V gene's germline CDR1 is DFQATT and CDR2 SNEGSKA (reference sequence). The CDR3 covers 13 residues. Deletions cut 6 bases from V and 6 bases from J, with 15 bases between. The CDR3 DNA is TGCAGTGCAAGTCCAGGAGTTGGTCAGCCCCAGCATTTT. It translates to CSASPGVGQPQHF.

This clonotype was detected a few times. The chain couples TRBV29-1 to TRBJ2-3; D gene ambiguous. The V end was cut by 6 bases, the J end by 6 bases, with 16 bases between. CDR1 SQVTM and CDR2 ANQGSEA come from the germline V gene. The length of the CDR3 is 13 residues. CDR3 protein: CSVLETAADTQYF. CDR3 coding DNA: TGCAGCGTCCTCGAGACTGCGGCGGATACGCAGTATTTT.

There are a few counts of this clonotype. The chain is built from TRBV20-1 and TRBJ2-1; perhaps TRBD2 as D (5 bases). Per germline, CDR1 DFQATT and CDR2 SNEGSKA (reference sequence). V shed 6 bases and J shed 1 base, with 16 bases lying between them. There are 15 residues in the CDR3. The DNA of the CDR3 is TGCAGTGCCACGACTAACACTTTATCCTACAATGAGCAGTTCTTC. Residues: CSATTNTLSYNEQFF.

This clonotype has only a few counts. The chain links TRBV7-2 to TRBJ2-7; 9 positions agree with TRBD2. Germline values: CDR1 SGHTA, CDR2 FQGNSA. V gave up 3 bases and J gave up 3 bases; unmatched junction bases: 9. This CDR3 comprises 16 residues. The CDR3 nucleotides are TGTGCCAGCAGCTTGGGGCTAGCGGGATTCTACTACGAGCAGTACTTC. Its translation is CASSLGLAGFYYEQYF.

The sample holds a few counts of this clonotype. The rearrangement uses TRBV6-5 and TRBJ2-1; 10 positions agree with TRBD2. The CDR3 is 16 residues long. Germline V CDR1 and CDR2: MNHEY, SVGAGI. Trimming cost V 0 bases and J 5 bases; bases outside gene matches: 4. The CDR3 loop is CASSYSRTSGNNEQFF. CDR3 coding DNA: TGTGCCAGCAGTTACTCAAGGACTAGCGGAAACAATGAGCAGTTCTTC.

This clonotype has more than one count but fewer than ten. This chain uses TRBV20-1 with TRBJ2-7, with 7 bases matching TRBD2. V lost 5 bases to trimming and J lost 3 bases; unmatched junction nucleotides: 7. The CDR3 is made up of 13 amino acids. The germline V gene has CDR1 DFQATT and CDR2 SNEGSKA (reference sequence). The CDR3 here is CSAAWTSVYEQYF. The CDR3 DNA reads as TGCAGTGCTGCTTGGACTAGTGTCTACGAGCAGTACTTC.

The chain is built from TRBV4-2 and TRBJ2-7; 11 nucleotides match TRBD2. The germline V gene encodes CDR1 LGHNA and CDR2 YNFKEQ. The CDR3 is 18 residues long. V dropped 0 bases and J dropped 6; count of bases not matched to a gene: 13. The CDR3 nucleotides are TGTGCCAGCAGCCAAGATTTTCAGGTGAGGCTAGCGGGAGGCGAGCAGTACTTC. This translates into CASSQDFQVRLAGGEQYF.

The chain links TRBV29-1 to TRBJ2-2; the match to TRBD2 covers 11 bases. With 4 bases clipped from V and 3 bases from J, the junction kept 13 bases outside the gene matches. The germline V gene has CDR1 SQVTM and CDR2 ANQGSEA. This CDR3 has 18 amino acids. CDR3 sequence (DNA): TGCAGCGTTGCCTCCAGGATAGCGGGAGGGCCGTACACCGGGGAGCTGTTTTTT. Translation: CSVASRIAGGPYTGELFF.

V usage is TRBV20-1 and J usage is TRBJ2-5; D uncertain. Germline-derived CDR1 and CDR2 are DFQATT and SNEGSKA (reference sequence). This CDR3 contains 12 residues. Trimming took off 6 bases at V and 5 bases at J, with 13 bases between the two ends. This chain's CDR3 is CSAGPWTETQYF. The CDR3 DNA follows: TGCAGTGCAGGACCGTGGACGGAGACCCAGTACTTC.

This clonotype was seen a few times. The rearrangement links TRBV10-3 to TRBJ2-3, with D possibly TRBD2 on 6 matching bases. V was cut by 9 bases and J by 2 bases, with 12 bases left in between. There are 13 residues in the CDR3. The germline V gene encodes CDR1 ENHRY and CDR2 SYGVKD. The CDR3 region has the DNA TGTGCCATGAGTTCGGGGGACACAGATACGCAGTATTTT. This sequence encodes CAMSSGDTDTQYF.

The chain combines TRBV20-1 with TRBJ2-1; D unclear. With 1 base removed from V and 4 bases from J, the gap between germline ends came to 11 bases. The CDR3 runs to 14 residues. Germline lookup yields CDR1 DFQATT and CDR2 SNEGSKA (reference sequence). The CDR3 DNA sequence: TGCAGTGCTAGAGCTTATAGTGGGTACAATGAGCAGTTCTTC. It codes for CSARAYSGYNEQFF.

The sample holds a few counts of this clonotype. This sequence joins TRBV7-9 and TRBJ2-1; 11 bases are shared with TRBD2. The CDR3 consists of 17 residues. With 6 bases clipped from V and 1 base from J, the junction kept 8 bases outside the gene matches. Germline CDR1 reads SEHNR; CDR2 reads FQNEAQ (reference sequence). The CDR3 DNA reads TGTGCCAGCAGTCCGACTAGCGGGGAGGGTTCCTACAATGAGCAGTTCTTC. The encoded protein is CASSPTSGEGSYNEQFF.

This chain links TRBV27 with TRBJ2-3, with 7 bases identical to TRBD2. Germline assignment: CDR1 MNHEY and CDR2 SMNVEV (reference sequence). V lost 3 bases, J lost 3 bases, and 9 bases stayed unmatched. The CDR3 consists of 16 residues. Here the CDR3 DNA reads TGTGCCAGCAGTTTCTTAGCGGGCCCCTCAACAGATACGCAGTATTTT. Its translation: CASSFLAGPSTDTQYF.

The chain employs TRBV20-1 and TRBJ2-3; D remains unclear. Germline CDR1 reads DFQATT; CDR2 reads SNEGSKA (reference sequence). V shed 0 bases and J shed 5 bases, with 18 bases lying between them. CDR3 length equals 16 residues. In DNA, the CDR3 is TGCAGTGCTAGAGACAAGGGCGTAGATCACCGAGATACGCAGTATTTT. Residues: CSARDKGVDHRDTQYF.

The chain has TRBV29-1 and TRBJ2-3; D is possibly TRBD1 or TRBD2 (6 bases each). Trimming pared 5 bases from V and 7 bases from J, leaving 13 bases between. The CDR3 has 12 residues. From germline, CDR1 is SQVTM and CDR2 ANQGSEA. This chain's CDR3 is CSVHRGQNTQYF. CDR3 bases: TGCAGCGTTCATCGGGGGCAGAATACGCAGTATTTT.

This clonotype turned up a few times. The V and J genes are TRBV4-3 and TRBJ2-1; 11 bases fit TRBD2. This CDR3 comprises 16 residues. Trimming removed 4 bases from V and 8 bases from J; junction bases left unmatched: 10. Looked up from germline, CDR1 is LGHNA and CDR2 is YSLEER. The CDR3 is CASSPLTSGRWDEQFF. The CDR3 DNA reads TGCGCCAGCAGCCCCCTTACTAGCGGGAGATGGGATGAGCAGTTCTTC.

The chain recombines TRBV6-2 or TRBV6-3 with TRBJ2-7; D not certain. The germline CDR1 and CDR2 sequences are MNHEY and SVGEGT. Trimming removed 8 bases at V and 0 bases at J, with 5 bases between. The CDR3 has 11 amino acids. The CDR3 DNA reads as TGTGCCAGCGCAATCTCCTACGAGCAGTACTTC. Translating it yields CASAISYEQYF.

V gene TRBV7-2 combines with J gene TRBJ2-7, with D perhaps matching TRBD2 (6 bases). Germline V CDR1 and CDR2: SGHTA, FQGNSA. The V and J ends lost 5 bases and 0 bases respectively, with 17 bases between them. The CDR3 runs 16 residues. As DNA, the CDR3 is TGTGCCAGCAGCCCAAGTGGCGGGACCCTCTCCTACGAGCAGTACTTC. This codes for CASSPSGGTLSYEQYF.

The table lists this clonotype with a few counts. V usage is TRBV10-3 and J usage is TRBJ2-5; 7 bases align to TRBD2. In germline, CDR1 is ENHRY, CDR2 SYGVKD. The junction had 5 bases not matched to a gene; V was cut back by 8 bases and J by 2 bases. The CDR3 consists of 13 residues. CDR3 residues: CAIGGTTQETQYF. The CDR3 nucleotides are TGTGCCATCGGGGGGACTACTCAAGAGACCCAGTACTTC.

This clonotype showed up just a few times. The gene calls are TRBV29-1 and TRBJ2-4, with 8 bases identical to TRBD1. Germline V lookup: CDR1 SQVTM, CDR2 ANQGSEA. J gave up 5 bases and V 7 bases, and 10 bases lay outside the gene matches. The CDR3 spans 14 residues. CDR3 region: CSAMTGAGENIQYF. The CDR3 DNA follows: TGCAGCGCCATGACAGGGGCAGGCGAAAACATTCAGTACTTC.

This clonotype was picked up many times. J is TRBJ2-3 and V is TRBV14; no firm D call. The V end was cut by 1 base, the J end by 4 bases, with 9 bases between. The CDR3 is 14 amino acids. Per germline, CDR1 SGHDN and CDR2 FVKESK. The CDR3 sequence is CASSQVGVSDTQYF. CDR3 in DNA: TGTGCCAGCAGCCAAGTCGGTGTTTCAGATACGCAGTATTTT. Using reference TRBV14 and TRBJ2-3 for the parts outside the CDR3, the full variable domain is EAGVTQFPSHSVIEKGQTVTLRCDPISGHDNLYWYRRVMGKEIKFLLHFVKESKQDESGMPNNRFLAERTGGTYSTLKVQPAELEDSGVYFCASSQVGVSDTQYFGPGTRLTVL.